This TCR beta chain was captured by sequencing in a study of OX40 agonist ivuxolimab in advanced cancers. Profiling relied on immunoSEQ multiplex PCR, and the TCRdb table lists in-frame clones only, not all of them. The sample holds about 60,000 clones; almost 95% are singletons and the top ten take roughly 19%. This clone was recorded once. The CDR3 length is 15 residues. CDR1 and CDR2 from the germline V gene are MNHNY and SVGAGI (reference sequence). The trim removed 6 bases at V and 0 bases at J, leaving 5 bases unmatched. Sequenced here: CD4+ or CD8+ T cells sorted from blood, sampled in a trial of the OX40 agonist ivuxolimab. The sequence came from an adult with an advanced solid tumor such as melanoma, head and neck, liver or kidney cancer. The chain is built from TRBV6-6 and TRBJ2-1, with TRBD2 identical over 7 bases. The CDR3 DNA follows: TGTGCCAGCAGCCAGCTAGCGGCCTCCTACAATGAGCAGTTCTTC. The encoded protein is CASSQLAASYNEQFF.